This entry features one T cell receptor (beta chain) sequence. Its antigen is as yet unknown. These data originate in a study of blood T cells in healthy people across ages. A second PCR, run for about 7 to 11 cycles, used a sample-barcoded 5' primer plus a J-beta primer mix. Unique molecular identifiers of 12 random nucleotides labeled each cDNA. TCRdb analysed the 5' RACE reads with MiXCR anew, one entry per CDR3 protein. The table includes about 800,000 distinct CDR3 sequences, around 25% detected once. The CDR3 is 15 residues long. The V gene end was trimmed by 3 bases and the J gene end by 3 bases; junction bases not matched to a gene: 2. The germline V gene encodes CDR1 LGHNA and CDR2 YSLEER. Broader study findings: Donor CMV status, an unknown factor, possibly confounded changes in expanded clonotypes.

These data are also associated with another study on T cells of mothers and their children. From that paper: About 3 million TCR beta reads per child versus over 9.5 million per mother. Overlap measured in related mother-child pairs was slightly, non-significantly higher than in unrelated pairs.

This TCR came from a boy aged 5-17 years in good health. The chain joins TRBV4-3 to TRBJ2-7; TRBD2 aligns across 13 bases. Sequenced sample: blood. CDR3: CASSHGLAGDYEQYF. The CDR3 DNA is TGCGCCAGCAGCCACGGACTAGCGGGAGACTACGAGCAGTACTTC.